This TCR beta chain was retrieved from a study of T cell repertoires in cytomegalovirus infection. Study background: Indications of both CMV infection and matching HLA type were provided by public TCR beta signatures.

TCRdb ran MiXCR on the reads and lists one entry per CDR3 protein. Seen here are 450,000 to 650,000 distinct CDR3 sequences, roughly 29% observed once, and the top ten hold about 13%. The V and J ends lost 6 bases and 10 bases respectively, with 13 bases between them. The CDR3 is 13 residues long. This receptor was identified in a human donor in good health (CMV status not recorded). Some clones in this sample may be carry-over from other donors' samples. The rearrangement links TRBV12-3 or TRBV12-4 to TRBJ1-6; D is possibly TRBD1 (5 bases). Material for sequencing was PBMCs. In DNA, the CDR3 is TGTGCCAGCAGGATGATCAGGGACTCACCCCTCCACTTT. This translates into CASRMIRDSPLHF.